This T cell receptor (beta chain) was identified in a study of early T cells in non-severe SARS-CoV-2 infection. Study-wide context: Whole-blood bulk RNA, unsorted, was sequenced, and chains were unpaired.

General study findings and limits: The study's VDJdb matching favored anti-spike CD8 responses and missed private and CD4 specificities.

Notes on this clonotype: Antigen: not known.

The CDR3 loop spans 14 amino acids. Germline loops: CDR1 SEHNR, CDR2 FQNEAQ (reference sequence). The ends were cut back, 4 bases at V and 8 bases at J, with 15 bases in the middle. Researchers tagged individual cDNA molecules with unique molecular identifiers. TCRdb called the 5' RACE reads again in MiXCR, with one record for every CDR3 protein. Of around 47,000 distinct CDR3 sequences listed, 8% to 13% are singletons. The source material was whole blood. The sequence derives from an adult who was a healthcare worker with PCR-confirmed SARS-CoV-2 infection or an uninfected control (not recorded which). The chain links TRBV7-9 to TRBJ2-4; D may match TRBD1 or TRBD2 (7 bases each). The DNA for the CDR3 is TGTGCCAGCAGCTCCGACAGGGAGGGTTACATTCAGTACTTC. It is translated as CASSSDREGYIQYF.